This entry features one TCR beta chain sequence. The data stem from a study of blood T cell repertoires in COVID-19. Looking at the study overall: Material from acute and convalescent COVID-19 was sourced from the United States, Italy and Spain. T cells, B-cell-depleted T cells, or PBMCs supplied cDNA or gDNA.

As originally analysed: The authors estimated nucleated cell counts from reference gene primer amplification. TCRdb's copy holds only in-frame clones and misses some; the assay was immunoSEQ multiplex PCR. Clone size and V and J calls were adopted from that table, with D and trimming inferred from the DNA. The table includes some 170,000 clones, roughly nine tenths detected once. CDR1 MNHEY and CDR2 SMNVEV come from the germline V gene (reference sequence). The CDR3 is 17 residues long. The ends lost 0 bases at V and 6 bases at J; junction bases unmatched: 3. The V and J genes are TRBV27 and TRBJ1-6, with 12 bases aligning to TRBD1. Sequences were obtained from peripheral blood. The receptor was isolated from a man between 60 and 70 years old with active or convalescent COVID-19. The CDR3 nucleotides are TGTGCCAGCAGTTTATCGGGGACAGGGGGCGGTAATTCACCCCTCCACTTT. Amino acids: CASSLSGTGGGNSPLHF.